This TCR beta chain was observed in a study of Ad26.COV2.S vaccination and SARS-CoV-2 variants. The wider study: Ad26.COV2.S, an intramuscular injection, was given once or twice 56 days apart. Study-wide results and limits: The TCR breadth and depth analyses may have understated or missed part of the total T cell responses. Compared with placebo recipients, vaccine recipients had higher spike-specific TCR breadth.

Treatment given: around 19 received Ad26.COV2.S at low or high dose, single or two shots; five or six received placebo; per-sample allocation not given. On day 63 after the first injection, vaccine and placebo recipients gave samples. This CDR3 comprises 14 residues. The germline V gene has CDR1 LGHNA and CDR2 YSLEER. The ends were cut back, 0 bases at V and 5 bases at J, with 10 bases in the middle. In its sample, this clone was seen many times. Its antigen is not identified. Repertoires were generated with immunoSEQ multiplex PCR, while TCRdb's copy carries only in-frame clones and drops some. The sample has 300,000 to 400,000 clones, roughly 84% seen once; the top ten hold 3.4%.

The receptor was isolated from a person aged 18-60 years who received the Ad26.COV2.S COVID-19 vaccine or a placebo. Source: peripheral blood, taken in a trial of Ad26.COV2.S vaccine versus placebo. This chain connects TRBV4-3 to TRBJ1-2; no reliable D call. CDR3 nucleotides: TGCGCCAGCAGCCAAGATGGTACGGGGTATGGCTACACCTTC. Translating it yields CASSQDGTGYGYTF.